The present entry profiles one T cell receptor (beta chain) with its context. Its antigen remains unknown. The entry originates in a study of T cell responses to AZD1222 COVID-19 vaccine. Using immunoSEQ multiplex PCR, the repertoire was profiled, and TCRdb retains in-frame clones only, with some absent. The sample lists roughly 80,000 clones, about nine tenths occurring once. Study findings and constraints: Dominant CD4 TCR responses targeted spike regions 160-218 and 743-854. Donor demographics were predominantly white British with a female majority; clonal diversity may be underestimated. No repertoire was sampled before or during the peak T cell response, only after it. Seropositivity was recorded at baseline in only 6 or 7 AZD1222 recipients.

CDR1 MNHNY and CDR2 SVGAGI come from the germline V gene (reference sequence). The CDR3 is 12 residues long. Trimming cost V 4 bases and J 6 bases, with 7 bases left between them. The chain employs TRBV6-6 and TRBJ1-5; the D is unclear. The material was peripheral blood, obtained on day 0 of MenACWY control vaccination. This clonotype was obtained from an adult in good health. Here the CDR3 DNA reads TGTGCCAGCAGTTCAGTCCCTCAGCCCCAGCATTTT. The encoded protein is CASSSVPQPQHF.